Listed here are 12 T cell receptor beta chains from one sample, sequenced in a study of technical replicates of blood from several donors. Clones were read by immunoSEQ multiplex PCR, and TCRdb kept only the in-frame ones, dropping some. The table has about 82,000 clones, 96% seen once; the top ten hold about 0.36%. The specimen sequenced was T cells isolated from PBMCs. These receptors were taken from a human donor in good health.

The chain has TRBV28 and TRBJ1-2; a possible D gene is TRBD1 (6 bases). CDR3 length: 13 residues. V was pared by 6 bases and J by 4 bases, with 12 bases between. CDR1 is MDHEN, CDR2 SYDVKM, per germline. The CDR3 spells CASRHGQLYGYTF. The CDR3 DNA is TGTGCCAGCAGGCACGGACAGCTCTATGGCTACACCTTC.

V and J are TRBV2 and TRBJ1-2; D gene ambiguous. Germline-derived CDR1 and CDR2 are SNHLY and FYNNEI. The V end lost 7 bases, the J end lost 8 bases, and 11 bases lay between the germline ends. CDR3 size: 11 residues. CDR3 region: CASTMREGYTF. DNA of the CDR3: TGTGCCAGCACTATGAGAGAGGGCTACACCTTC.

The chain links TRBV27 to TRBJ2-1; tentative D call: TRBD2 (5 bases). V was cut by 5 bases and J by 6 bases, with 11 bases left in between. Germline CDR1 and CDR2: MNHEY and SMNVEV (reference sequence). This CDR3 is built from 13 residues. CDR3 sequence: CASSTGTFNEQFF. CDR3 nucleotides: TGTGCCAGCAGTACGGGAACCTTCAATGAGCAGTTCTTC.

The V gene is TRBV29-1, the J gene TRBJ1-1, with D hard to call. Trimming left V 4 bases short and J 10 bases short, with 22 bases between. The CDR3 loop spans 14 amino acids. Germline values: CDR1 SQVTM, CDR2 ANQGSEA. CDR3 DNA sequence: TGCAGCGTTGTCCCCTTTGAGGCAGCAAGTGGAGCTTTCTTT. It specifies CSVVPFEAASGAFF.

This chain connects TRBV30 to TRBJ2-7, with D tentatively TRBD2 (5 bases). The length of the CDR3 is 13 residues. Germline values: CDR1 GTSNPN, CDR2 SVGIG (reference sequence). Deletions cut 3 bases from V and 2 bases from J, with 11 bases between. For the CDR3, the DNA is TGTGCCTGGAGACAACTAGAGGCCTACGAGCAGTACTTC. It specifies CAWRQLEAYEQYF.

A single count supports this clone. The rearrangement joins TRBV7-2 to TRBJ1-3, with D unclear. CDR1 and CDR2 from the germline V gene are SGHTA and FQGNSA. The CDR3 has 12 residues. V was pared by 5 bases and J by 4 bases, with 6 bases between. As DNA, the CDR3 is TGTGCCAGCAGCCCACAGGGAAACACCATATATTTT. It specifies CASSPQGNTIYF. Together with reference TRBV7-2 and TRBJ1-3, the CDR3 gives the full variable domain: GAGVSQSPSNKVTEKGKDVELRCDPISGHTALYWYRQSLGQGLEFLIYFQGNSAPDKSGLPSDRFSAERTGGSVSTLTIQRTQQEDSAVYLCASSPQGNTIYFGEGSWLTVV.

In nucleotides, the CDR3 is TGCAGCGTTGAAATGCCTAGCGGGATCATATATACGCAGTATTTT. This encodes CSVEMPSGIIYTQYF. This rearrangement joins TRBV29-1 to TRBJ2-3, with 9 bases aligning to TRBD2. Germline V gene lookup returns CDR1 SQVTM and CDR2 ANQGSEA. The CDR3 consists of 15 residues. The trim removed 2 bases at V and 7 bases at J, leaving 10 bases unmatched.

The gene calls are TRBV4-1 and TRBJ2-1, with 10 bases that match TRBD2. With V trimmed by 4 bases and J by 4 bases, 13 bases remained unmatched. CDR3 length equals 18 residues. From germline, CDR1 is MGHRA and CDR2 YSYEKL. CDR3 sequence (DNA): TGCGCCAGCAGCCGAGGGGGGGTGGGGACTAGCGAATACAATGAGCAGTTCTTC. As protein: CASSRGGVGTSEYNEQFF.

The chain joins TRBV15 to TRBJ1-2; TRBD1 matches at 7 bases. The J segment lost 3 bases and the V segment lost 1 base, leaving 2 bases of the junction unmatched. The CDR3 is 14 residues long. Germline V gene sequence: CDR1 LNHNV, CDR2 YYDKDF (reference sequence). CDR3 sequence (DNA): TGTGCCACCAGCAGAGGTGGGACAGACTATGGCTACACCTTC. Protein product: CATSRGGTDYGYTF.

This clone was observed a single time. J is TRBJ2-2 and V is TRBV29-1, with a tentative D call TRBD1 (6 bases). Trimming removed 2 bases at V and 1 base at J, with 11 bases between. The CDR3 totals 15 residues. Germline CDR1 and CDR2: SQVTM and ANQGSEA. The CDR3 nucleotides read TGCAGCGTTGAATCAGGGGCGGTGAACACCGGGGAGCTGTTTTTT. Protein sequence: CSVESGAVNTGELFF.

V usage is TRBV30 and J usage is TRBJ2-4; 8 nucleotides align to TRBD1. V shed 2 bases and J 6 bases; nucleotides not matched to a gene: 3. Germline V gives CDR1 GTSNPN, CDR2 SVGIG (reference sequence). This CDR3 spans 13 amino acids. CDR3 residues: CAWSPGQGNIQYF. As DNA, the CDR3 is TGTGCCTGGAGTCCAGGACAGGGAAACATTCAGTACTTC. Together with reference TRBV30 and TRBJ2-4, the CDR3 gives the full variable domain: SQTIHQWPATLVQPVGSPLSLECTVEGTSNPNLYWYRQAAGRGLQLLFYSVGIGQISSEVPQNLSASRPQDRQFILSSKKLLLSDSGFYLCAWSPGQGNIQYFGAGTRLSVL.

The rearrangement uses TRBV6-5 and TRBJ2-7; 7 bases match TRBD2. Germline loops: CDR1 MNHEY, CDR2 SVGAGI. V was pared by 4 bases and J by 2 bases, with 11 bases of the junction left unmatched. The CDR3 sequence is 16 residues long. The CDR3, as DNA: TGTGCCAGCAGTTCCGGCCCTGCGGGAGCAACCTACGAGCAGTACTTC. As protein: CASSSGPAGATYEQYF.